One sample yielded the 28 T cell receptor beta chains listed below, sequenced in a study of shared clonotypes between healthy human individuals. Clones were sequenced by immunoSEQ multiplex PCR, and TCRdb holds only the in-frame ones, with some missing. The sample lists 780,000 or so clones, 55% to 80% occurring once. Sample: memory CD4+ T cells sorted from blood. As for subset: CD45RA-negative fraction. These receptors were obtained from a woman younger than 45 in good health.

The CDR3 sequence is CASSPFEGGATDTQYF. The DNA for the CDR3 is TGCGCCAGCAGCCCGTTTGAGGGGGGAGCTACAGATACGCAGTATTTT. The rearrangement uses TRBV5-1 and TRBJ2-3, with D perhaps given as TRBD1 or TRBD2 (6 bases each). V was shortened by 4 bases and J by 3 bases, with 18 bases between the two germline ends. The CDR3 has 16 amino acids. Per germline, CDR1 SGHRS and CDR2 YFSETQ.

The V and J genes are TRBV14 and TRBJ2-7, with D possibly matching TRBD1 (6 bases). Per the germline V gene, CDR1 is SGHDN and CDR2 is FVKESK. There are 14 residues in the CDR3. V lost 4 bases and J 6 bases, leaving 16 bases between the germline ends. CDR3 region: CASSPKILDSEQYF. The DNA of the CDR3 is TGTGCCAGCAGCCCCAAGATCTTGGACAGCGAGCAGTACTTC.

J is TRBJ2-2 and V is TRBV28; D is ambiguous. Germline V gene data show CDR1 as MDHEN and CDR2 as SYDVKM. V lost 4 bases and J lost 0, with 3 bases in between. The CDR3 has 13 amino acids. The CDR3 nucleotides read TGTGCCAGCAGTTCAACGAACACCGGGGAGCTGTTTTTT. As protein: CASSSTNTGELFF.

This chain links TRBV7-3 with TRBJ2-7, with D maybe TRBD2 (6 bases). Germline-derived CDR1 and CDR2 are SGHTA and FQGTGA. CDR3 length: 14 amino acids. Deletions cut 5 bases from V and 4 bases from J, with 15 bases between. The CDR3 is CASSLTGTSYEQYF. CDR3 nucleotides: TGTGCCAGCAGCCTCACCGGGACTTCATACGAGCAGTACTTC.

The chain combines TRBV30 with TRBJ1-1; a weak D match, TRBD1 (5 bases). The CDR3 contains 13 residues. The V gene lost 5 bases and the J gene lost 7 bases, with 17 bases spanning the gap. Looked up from germline, CDR1 is GTSNPN and CDR2 is SVGIG (reference sequence). CDR3 DNA: TGTGCCTGGGCCGGGACGGAAAAACTTGAAGCTTTCTTT. This translates into CAWAGTEKLEAFF.

Only a few counts were recorded for this clone. The V call is TRBV25-1, the J call TRBJ1-5, with D perhaps matching TRBD1 (5 bases). Germline V gene lookup returns CDR1 MGHDK and CDR2 SYGVNS. Trimming cost V 5 bases and J 6 bases, with 8 bases left between them. This CDR3 has 12 residues. The CDR3 DNA follows: TGTGCCAGCAGTTGGGGCGGTCAGCCCCAGCATTTT. Amino acids: CASSWGGQPQHF. Based on the CDR3 plus reference TRBV25-1 and TRBJ1-5, the full variable domain is EADIYQTPRYLVIGTGKKITLECSQTMGHDKMYWYQQDPGMELHLIHYSYGVNSTEKGDLSSESTVSRIRTEHFPLTLESARPSHTSQYLCASSWGGQPQHFGDGTRLSIL.

The chain employs TRBV5-1 and TRBJ2-1; D not certain. From germline, CDR1 is SGHRS and CDR2 YFSETQ. V lost 0 bases to trimming and J lost 9 bases, with 16 bases between them. CDR3 length: 15 amino acids. The CDR3 sequence: CASSLGNSLQFEQFF. CDR3 DNA sequence: TGCGCCAGCAGCTTGGGGAACAGCTTGCAATTTGAGCAGTTCTTC.

This clone appeared a few times. This sample also contains other DNA sequences that code for the same CDR3. The chain recombines TRBV19 with TRBJ1-5; D gene ambiguous. The CDR3 runs to 14 residues. Germline-derived CDR1 and CDR2 are LNHDA and SQIVND (reference sequence). V was cut by 3 bases and J by 1 base, with 7 bases left in between. The CDR3 coding sequence is TGTGCCAGTAGTATGACCGGGAGCAATCAGCCCCAGCATTTT. This encodes CASSMTGSNQPQHF. The full variable domain, completed using reference TRBV19 and TRBJ1-5, is DGGITQSPKYLFRKEGQNVTLSCEQNLNHDAMYWYRQDPGQGLRLIYYSQIVNDFQKGDIAEGYSVSREKKESFPLTVTSAQKNPTAFYLCASSMTGSNQPQHFGDGTRLSIL.

V usage is TRBV2 and J usage is TRBJ1-4, with D uncertain. Trimming cost V 8 bases and J 3 bases, with 10 bases left between them. Germline V gives CDR1 SNHLY, CDR2 FYNNEI. The CDR3 is 13 amino acids. The CDR3 DNA sequence: TGTGCCAGCTCGGGCGGTTCTAATGAAAAACTGTTTTTT. The encoded protein is CASSGGSNEKLFF.

This chain links TRBV19 with TRBJ1-5; 8 nucleotides line up with TRBD1. This CDR3 is 15 amino acids long. The V and J ends lost 3 bases and 6 bases, in that order; junction bases with no gene match: 7. Germline assignment: CDR1 LNHDA and CDR2 SQIVND (reference sequence). CDR3 bases: TGTGCCAGTAGTATGGGACAGGCACCCGGTCAGCCCCAGCATTTT. It is translated as CASSMGQAPGQPQHF. Complete variable domain (other parts from reference TRBV19 and TRBJ1-5): DGGITQSPKYLFRKEGQNVTLSCEQNLNHDAMYWYRQDPGQGLRLIYYSQIVNDFQKGDIAEGYSVSREKKESFPLTVTSAQKNPTAFYLCASSMGQAPGQPQHFGDGTRLSIL.

The V and J genes are TRBV25-1 and TRBJ2-5; D is undetermined. CDR3 length: 18 residues. The germline gives CDR1 MGHDK, CDR2 SYGVNS. Trimming took off 3 bases at V and 5 bases at J, with 25 bases between the two ends. CDR3 bases: TGTGCCAGCAGTGACCCCCCGGCCCAGTTTCCCGCGGCGGAGACCCAGTACTTC. Encoded protein: CASSDPPAQFPAAETQYF.

The genes are TRBV19 and TRBJ2-3; maybe TRBD2 (6 bases). V lost 5 bases and J lost 0, with 12 bases in between. The CDR3 loop spans 15 amino acids. Germline V gives CDR1 LNHDA, CDR2 SQIVND (reference sequence). CDR3 sequence: CASSVLGTSTDTQYF. CDR3 bases: TGTGCCAGTAGTGTCCTCGGGACTAGCACAGATACGCAGTATTTT.

The genes are TRBV15 and TRBJ1-2, with D tentatively TRBD1 (6 bases). Germline CDR1 is LNHNV and CDR2 is YYDKDF (reference sequence). V was trimmed by 5 bases and J by 1 base, leaving 17 bases between them. This CDR3 region has 16 residues. CDR3 bases: TGTGCCACCAGCCCTCGCCCGGGACAAATTAACTATGGCTACACCTTC. Its translation: CATSPRPGQINYGYTF.

In nucleotides, the CDR3 is TGTGCCAGCAGCGTAGTAGGGTCCCATGAGCAGTTCTTC. The encoded protein is CASSVVGSHEQFF. This chain uses TRBV9 with TRBJ2-1; no clear D gene. CDR1 is SGDLS and CDR2 is YYNGEE in the germline V gene. This CDR3 comprises 13 residues. With 0 bases removed from V and 8 bases from J, the gap between germline ends came to 9 bases.

This rearrangement joins TRBV5-1 to TRBJ2-3; tentative D call: TRBD2 (6 bases). CDR1 and CDR2 from the germline V gene are SGHRS and YFSETQ. The CDR3 is made up of 15 amino acids. Trimming stripped 4 bases from V and 3 bases from J, with 15 bases between. The chain's CDR3 is CASSRWGGGTDTQYF. The CDR3, as DNA: TGCGCCAGCAGCCGCTGGGGAGGTGGGACAGATACGCAGTATTTT. The full variable domain, with the rest looked up from reference TRBV5-1 and TRBJ2-3, is KAGVTQTPRYLIKTRGQQVTLSCSPISGHRSVSWYQQTPGQGLQFLFEYFSETQRNKGNFPGRFSGRQFSNSRSEMNVSTLELGDSALYLCASSRWGGGTDTQYFGPGTRLTVL.

The chain combines TRBV5-4 with TRBJ2-5; 8 bases are shared with TRBD2. CDR3 size: 14 residues. The germline gives CDR1 SGHNT, CDR2 YYREEE (reference sequence). V lost 2 bases to trimming and J lost 5 bases; unmatched junction nucleotides: 5. CDR3 coding DNA: TGTGCCAGCAGCTTAAGGCGGGAGGCGGAGACCCAGTACTTC. It yields the protein CASSLRREAETQYF.

The chain carries TRBV18 and TRBJ1-3; D possibly corresponds to TRBD1 (5 bases). V was trimmed by 2 bases and J by 4 bases, leaving 12 bases between them. The CDR3 runs to 15 residues. The germline gives CDR1 KGHSH, CDR2 LQKENI. CDR3 sequence reads: CASSPSQGLGNTIYF. In DNA form, the CDR3 reads TGTGCCAGCTCACCATCGCAGGGACTCGGAAACACCATATATTTT.

The chain joins TRBV11-3 to TRBJ2-5, with 7 nucleotides matching TRBD2. There are 13 residues in the CDR3. Germline V gene lookup returns CDR1 SGHNT and CDR2 YENEEA. V lost 5 bases, J lost 3 bases, and 3 bases stayed unmatched. DNA of the CDR3: TGTGCCAGCAGCCCAGGGAGGGAAGAGACCCAGTACTTC. Translated, it gives CASSPGREETQYF.

The chain carries TRBV28 and TRBJ1-1; 10 bases agree with TRBD1. Looked up from germline, CDR1 is MDHEN and CDR2 is SYDVKM. With V trimmed by 6 bases and J by 10 bases, 8 bases remained unmatched. The CDR3 extends over 13 amino acids. CDR3 nucleotides: TGTGCCAGCAGGACAGGGGGCGGTTTGGGAGCTTTCTTT. It translates to CASRTGGGLGAFF.

The rearrangement joins TRBV7-2 to TRBJ1-2, with TRBD1 matching 7 bases. The V segment lost 2 bases and the J segment 7 bases; nucleotides outside the gene matches: 7. The CDR3 runs to 14 residues. Germline V gene lookup returns CDR1 SGHTA and CDR2 FQGNSA. The CDR3 nucleotides read TGTGCCAGCAGCTTACTCGACAGGGCTGCTGGCTACACCTTC. Translated: CASSLLDRAAGYTF.

The chain recombines TRBV28 with TRBJ2-2, with 11 bases fitting TRBD2. Trimming cost V 6 bases and J 4 bases; bases outside gene matches: 10. Germline CDR1 reads MDHEN; CDR2 reads SYDVKM. The CDR3 is 17 amino acids. The CDR3 protein is CASRSTSGKSSTGELFF. CDR3 in DNA: TGTGCCAGCAGGTCGACTAGCGGGAAAAGTAGCACCGGGGAGCTGTTTTTT.

V gene TRBV6-6 combines with J gene TRBJ2-3; perhaps TRBD1 as D (5 bases). Trimming stripped 6 bases from V and 9 bases from J, with 16 bases between. Germline values: CDR1 MNHNY, CDR2 SVGAGI (reference sequence). The CDR3 has 13 residues. CDR3 loop: CASRVGLTGTQYF. As DNA, the CDR3 is TGTGCCAGCAGAGTAGGCCTTACAGGAACGCAGTATTTT.

The chain carries TRBV11-2 and TRBJ2-3; 8 positions agree with TRBD1. Germline CDR1 SGHAT, CDR2 FQNNGV. This CDR3 has 15 amino acids. V dropped 0 bases and J dropped 1; count of bases not matched to a gene: 0. CDR3 in DNA: TGTGCCAGCAGCTTAGAGGGACAGGGCACAGATACGCAGTATTTT. Protein: CASSLEGQGTDTQYF.

This chain joins TRBV19 and TRBJ2-5; tentatively, D is TRBD1 (6 bases). Germline V gives CDR1 LNHDA, CDR2 SQIVND (reference sequence). Between the trimmed V and J ends, which lost 6 bases and 3 bases, there was a span of 8 bases. The CDR3 has 12 amino acids. The CDR3 sequence is CASRDREETQYF. The CDR3 DNA is TGTGCCAGTAGGGACAGAGAAGAGACCCAGTACTTC.

The chain links TRBV5-5 to TRBJ2-7; D is ambiguous. CDR3 length: 15 amino acids. Per the germline V gene, CDR1 is SGHKS and CDR2 is YYEKEE (reference sequence). The V end was cut by 1 base, the J end by 3 bases, with 14 bases between. The chain's CDR3 is CASSLRGNANYEQYF. The CDR3 coding sequence is TGTGCCAGCAGCTTGCGTGGAAACGCCAACTACGAGCAGTACTTC. The complete variable domain, with remaining parts taken from reference TRBV5-5 and TRBJ2-7, reads DAGVTQSPTHLIKTRGQQVTLRCSPISGHKSVSWYQQVLGQGPQFIFQYYEKEERGRGNFPDRFSARQFPNYSSELNVNALLLGDSALYLCASSLRGNANYEQYFGPGTRLTVT.

The chain links TRBV27 to TRBJ2-7; D is tentatively TRBD1 or TRBD2 (5 bases each). The germline V gene encodes CDR1 MNHEY and CDR2 SMNVEV (reference sequence). There are 16 residues in the CDR3. V was shortened by 7 bases and J by 0 bases, with 19 bases between the two germline ends. This CDR3 reads CASTRDPTSSSYEQYF. As DNA, the CDR3 is TGTGCCAGCACCAGGGACCCCACTTCAAGCTCCTACGAGCAGTACTTC.

In the case of this clone: Within the sample, other DNA sequences also encode this same CDR3. The V and J genes are TRBV6-6 and TRBJ2-1; D is unresolved. The CDR3 loop spans 14 amino acids. CDR1 is MNHNY, CDR2 SVGAGI, per germline (reference sequence). V was trimmed by 0 bases and J by 4 bases, leaving 7 bases between them. The CDR3, as DNA: TGTGCCAGCAGTTACTCGAAGGTTTACAATGAGCAGTTCTTC. The encoded protein is CASSYSKVYNEQFF.

The genes are TRBV30 and TRBJ1-1; 11 bases fit TRBD1. The V gene end was trimmed by 3 bases and the J gene end by 6 bases; junction bases not matched to a gene: 6. Germline lookup yields CDR1 GTSNPN and CDR2 SVGIG (reference sequence). The CDR3 runs 14 residues. The CDR3 coding sequence is TGTGCCTGGAGCAGGACAGGGGGCTCTTCTGAAGCTTTCTTT. It is translated as CAWSRTGGSSEAFF. Together with reference TRBV30 and TRBJ1-1, the CDR3 gives the full variable domain: SQTIHQWPATLVQPVGSPLSLECTVEGTSNPNLYWYRQAAGRGLQLLFYSVGIGQISSEVPQNLSASRPQDRQFILSSKKLLLSDSGFYLCAWSRTGGSSEAFFGQGTRLTVV.